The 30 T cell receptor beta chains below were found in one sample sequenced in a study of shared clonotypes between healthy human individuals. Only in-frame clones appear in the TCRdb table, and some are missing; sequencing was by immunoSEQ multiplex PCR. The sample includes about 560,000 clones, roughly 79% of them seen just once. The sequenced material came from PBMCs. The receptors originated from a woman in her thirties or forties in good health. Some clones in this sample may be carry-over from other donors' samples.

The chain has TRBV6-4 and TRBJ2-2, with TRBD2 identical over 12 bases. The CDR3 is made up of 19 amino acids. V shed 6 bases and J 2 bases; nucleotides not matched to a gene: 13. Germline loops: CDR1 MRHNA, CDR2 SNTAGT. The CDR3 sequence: CASSRVGLGLAGNTGELFF. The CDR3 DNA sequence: TGTGCCAGCAGCCGAGTCGGACTAGGACTAGCGGGAAACACCGGGGAGCTGTTTTTT.

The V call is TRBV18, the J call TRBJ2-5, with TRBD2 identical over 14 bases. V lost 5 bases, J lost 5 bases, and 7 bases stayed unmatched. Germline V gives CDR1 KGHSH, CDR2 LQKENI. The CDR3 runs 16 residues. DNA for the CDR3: TGTGCCAGCTCAACGGGACTAGCGGGAGTTTCGGAGACCCAGTACTTC. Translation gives CASSTGLAGVSETQYF. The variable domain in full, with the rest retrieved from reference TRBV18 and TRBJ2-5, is NAGVMQNPRHLVRRRGQEARLRCSPMKGHSHVYWYRQLPEEGLKFMVYLQKENIIDESGMPKERFSAEFPKEGPSILRIQQVVRGDSAAYFCASSTGLAGVSETQYFGPGTRLLVL.

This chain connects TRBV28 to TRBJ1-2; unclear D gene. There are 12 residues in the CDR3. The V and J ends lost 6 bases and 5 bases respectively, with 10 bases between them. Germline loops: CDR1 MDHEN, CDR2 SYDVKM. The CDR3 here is CASSTRAYGYTF. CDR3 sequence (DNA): TGTGCCAGCAGCACAAGGGCTTATGGCTACACCTTC.

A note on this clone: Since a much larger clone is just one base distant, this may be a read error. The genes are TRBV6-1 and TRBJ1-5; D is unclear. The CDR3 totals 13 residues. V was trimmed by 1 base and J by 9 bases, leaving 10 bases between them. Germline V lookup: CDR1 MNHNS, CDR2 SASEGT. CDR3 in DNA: TGTGCCAGCAGTGAAGGTGGGCGACGGCCCCAGCATTTT. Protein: CASSEGGRRPQHF.

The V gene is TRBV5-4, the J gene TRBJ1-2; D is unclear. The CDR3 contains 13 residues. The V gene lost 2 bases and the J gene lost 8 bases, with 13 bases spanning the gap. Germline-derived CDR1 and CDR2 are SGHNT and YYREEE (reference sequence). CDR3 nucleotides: TGTGCCAGCAGCTTCAAAAGGGAATACGGCTACACCTTC. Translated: CASSFKREYGYTF.

The CDR3 reads CASSPAPSYDYGYTF. CDR3 in DNA: TGCGCCAGCAGCCCCGCCCCGAGCTACGATTATGGCTACACCTTC. V is TRBV4-1 and J is TRBJ1-2; no reliable D call. The CDR3 spans 15 residues. Germline CDR1 MGHRA, CDR2 YSYEKL. V was cut by 4 bases and J by 5 bases, with 17 bases left in between.

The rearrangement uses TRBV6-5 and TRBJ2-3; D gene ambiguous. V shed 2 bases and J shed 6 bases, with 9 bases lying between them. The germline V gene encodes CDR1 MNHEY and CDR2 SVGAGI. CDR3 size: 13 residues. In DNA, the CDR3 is TGTGCCAGCAGTTACAGGGTCCCGGATACGCAGTATTTT. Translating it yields CASSYRVPDTQYF.

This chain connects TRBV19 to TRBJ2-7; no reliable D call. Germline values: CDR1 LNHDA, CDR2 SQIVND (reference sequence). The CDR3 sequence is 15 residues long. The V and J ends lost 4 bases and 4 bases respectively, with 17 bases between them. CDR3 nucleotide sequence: TGTGCCAGTAGTACGACCGGCTCCCCGATTTACGAGCAGTACTTC. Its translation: CASSTTGSPIYEQYF.

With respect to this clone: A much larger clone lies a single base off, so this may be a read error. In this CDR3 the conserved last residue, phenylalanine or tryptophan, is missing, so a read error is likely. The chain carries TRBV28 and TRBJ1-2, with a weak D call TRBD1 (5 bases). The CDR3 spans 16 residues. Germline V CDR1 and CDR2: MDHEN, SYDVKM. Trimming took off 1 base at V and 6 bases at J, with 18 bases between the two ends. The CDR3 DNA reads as TGTGCCAGCAGTTTATCTACCCCCGGGACCGACAATGGCTACACCCTC. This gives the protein CASSLSTPGTDNGYTL.

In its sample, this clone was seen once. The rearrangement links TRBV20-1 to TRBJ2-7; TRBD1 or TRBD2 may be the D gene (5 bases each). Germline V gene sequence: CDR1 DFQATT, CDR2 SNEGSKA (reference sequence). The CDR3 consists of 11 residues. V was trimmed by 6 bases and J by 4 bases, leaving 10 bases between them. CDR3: CSAGASYEQYF. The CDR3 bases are TGCAGTGCCGGGGCCTCATACGAGCAGTACTTC.

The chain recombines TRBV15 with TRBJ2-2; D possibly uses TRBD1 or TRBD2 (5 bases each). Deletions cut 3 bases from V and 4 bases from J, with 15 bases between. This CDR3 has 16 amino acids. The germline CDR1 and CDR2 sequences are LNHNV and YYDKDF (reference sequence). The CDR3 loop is CATSSNRRDPTGELFF. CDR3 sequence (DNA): TGTGCCACCAGCAGTAACCGCCGGGACCCCACCGGGGAGCTGTTTTTT.

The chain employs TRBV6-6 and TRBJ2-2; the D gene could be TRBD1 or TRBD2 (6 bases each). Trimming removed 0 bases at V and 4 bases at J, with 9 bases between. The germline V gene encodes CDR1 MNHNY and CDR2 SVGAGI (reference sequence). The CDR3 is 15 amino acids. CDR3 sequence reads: CASSYSGGSTGELFF. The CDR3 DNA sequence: TGTGCCAGCAGTTACTCAGGGGGGTCCACCGGGGAGCTGTTTTTT.

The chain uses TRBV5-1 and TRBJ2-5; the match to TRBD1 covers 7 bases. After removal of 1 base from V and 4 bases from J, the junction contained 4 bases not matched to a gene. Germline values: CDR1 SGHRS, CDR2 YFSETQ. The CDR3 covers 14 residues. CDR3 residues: CASSLQGVRETQYF. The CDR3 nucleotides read TGCGCCAGCAGCTTGCAGGGGGTGCGAGAGACCCAGTACTTC.

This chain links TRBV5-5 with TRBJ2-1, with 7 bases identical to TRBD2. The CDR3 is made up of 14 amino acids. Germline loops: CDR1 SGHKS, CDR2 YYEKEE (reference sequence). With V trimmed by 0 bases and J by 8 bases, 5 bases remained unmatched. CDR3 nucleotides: TGTGCCAGCAGCTTGGCGGGGACTAATGATGAGCAGTTCTTC. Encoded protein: CASSLAGTNDEQFF.

The CDR3 sequence is CASSSPFPMNTEAFF. DNA of the CDR3: TGTGCCAGCAGCTCACCCTTTCCCATGAACACTGAAGCTTTCTTT. The chain employs TRBV7-7 and TRBJ1-1; D unclear. The germline V and J ends were trimmed by 4 bases and 0 bases, with 12 bases remaining between them. The germline V gene encodes CDR1 SSHAT and CDR2 FNYEAQ (reference sequence). The CDR3 sequence is 15 residues long.

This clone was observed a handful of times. The CDR3 DNA reads TGCGCCAGCAGGGGGGTAGCCTGGGAGCTGTTTTTT. It translates to CASRGVAWELFF. The J gene is TRBJ2-2, the V gene TRBV10-1; perhaps D is TRBD1 or TRBD2 (5 bases each). V lost 6 bases to trimming and J lost 9 bases, with 11 bases between them. Germline assignment: CDR1 WNHNN and CDR2 SYGVQD (reference sequence). The CDR3 length is 12 residues.

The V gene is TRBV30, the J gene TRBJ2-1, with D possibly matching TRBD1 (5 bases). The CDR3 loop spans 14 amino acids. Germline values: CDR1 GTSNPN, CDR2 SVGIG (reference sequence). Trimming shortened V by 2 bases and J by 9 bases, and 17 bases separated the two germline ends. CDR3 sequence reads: CAWSRGRATGEQFF. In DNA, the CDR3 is TGTGCCTGGAGTAGGGGTAGGGCTACGGGTGAGCAGTTCTTC.

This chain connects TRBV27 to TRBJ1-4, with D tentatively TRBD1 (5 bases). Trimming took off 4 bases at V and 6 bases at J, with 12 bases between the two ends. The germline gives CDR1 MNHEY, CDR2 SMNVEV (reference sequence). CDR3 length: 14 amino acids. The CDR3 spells CASSSPGGDEKLFF. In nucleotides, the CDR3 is TGTGCCAGCAGTTCCCCGGGAGGGGATGAAAAACTGTTTTTT.

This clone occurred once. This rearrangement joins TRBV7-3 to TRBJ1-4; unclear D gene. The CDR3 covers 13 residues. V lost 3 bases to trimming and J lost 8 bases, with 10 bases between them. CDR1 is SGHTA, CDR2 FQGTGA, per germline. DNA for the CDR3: TGTGCCAGCAGCTTGCTGGTGGGCGAAAAACTGTTTTTT. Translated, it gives CASSLLVGEKLFF.

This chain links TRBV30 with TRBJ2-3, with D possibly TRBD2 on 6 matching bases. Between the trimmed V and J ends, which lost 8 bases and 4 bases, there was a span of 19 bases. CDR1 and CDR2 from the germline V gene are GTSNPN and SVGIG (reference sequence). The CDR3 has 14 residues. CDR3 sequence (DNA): TGTGCCGGCTCCCTAAAGGGAGGCGCAGATACGCAGTATTTT. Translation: CAGSLKGGADTQYF.

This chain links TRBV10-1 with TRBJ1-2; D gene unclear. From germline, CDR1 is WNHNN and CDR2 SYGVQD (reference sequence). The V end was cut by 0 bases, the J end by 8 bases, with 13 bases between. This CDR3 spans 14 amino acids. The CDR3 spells CASSESNRAGGYTF. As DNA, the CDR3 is TGCGCCAGCAGTGAGTCTAACAGAGCGGGCGGCTACACCTTC.

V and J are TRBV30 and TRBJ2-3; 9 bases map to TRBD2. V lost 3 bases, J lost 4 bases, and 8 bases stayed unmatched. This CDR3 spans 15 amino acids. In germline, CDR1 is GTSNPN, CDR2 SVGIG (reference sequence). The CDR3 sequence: CAWRQIAGDADTQYF. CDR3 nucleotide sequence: TGTGCCTGGAGACAGATAGCGGGAGACGCAGATACGCAGTATTTT.

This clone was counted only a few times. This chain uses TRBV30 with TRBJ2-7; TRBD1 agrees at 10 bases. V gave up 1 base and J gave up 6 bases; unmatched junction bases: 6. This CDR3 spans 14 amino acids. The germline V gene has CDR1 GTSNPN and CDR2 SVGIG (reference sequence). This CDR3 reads CAWSEGQGIGEQYF. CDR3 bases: TGTGCCTGGAGTGAGGGACAGGGGATTGGCGAGCAGTACTTC.

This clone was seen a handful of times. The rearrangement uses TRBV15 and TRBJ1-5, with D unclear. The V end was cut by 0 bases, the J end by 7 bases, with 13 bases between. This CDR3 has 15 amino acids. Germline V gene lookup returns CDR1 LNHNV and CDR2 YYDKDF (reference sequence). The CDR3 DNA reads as TGTGCCACCAGCAGAGACCCCGTACAAGGACAGCCCCAGCATTTT. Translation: CATSRDPVQGQPQHF.

CDR3 DNA: TGCAGCGTTGATAAAGGGAACACTGAAGCTTTCTTT. This codes for CSVDKGNTEAFF. The chain uses TRBV29-1 and TRBJ1-1; D remains ambiguous. V was shortened by 3 bases and J by 1 base, with 6 bases between the two germline ends. The CDR3 covers 12 residues. Germline CDR1 reads SQVTM; CDR2 reads ANQGSEA.

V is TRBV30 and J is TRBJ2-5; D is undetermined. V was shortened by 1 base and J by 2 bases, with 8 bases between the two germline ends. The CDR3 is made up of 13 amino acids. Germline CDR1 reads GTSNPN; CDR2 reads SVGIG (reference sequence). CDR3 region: CAWSGARQETQYF. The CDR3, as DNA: TGTGCCTGGAGTGGCGCCCGGCAAGAGACCCAGTACTTC.

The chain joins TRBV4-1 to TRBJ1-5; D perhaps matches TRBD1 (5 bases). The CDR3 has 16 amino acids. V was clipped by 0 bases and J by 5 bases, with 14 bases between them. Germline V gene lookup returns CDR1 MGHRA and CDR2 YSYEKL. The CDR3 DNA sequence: TGCGCCAGCAGCCAAGAAGAACAGGTTTCCTATCAGCCCCAGCATTTT. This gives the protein CASSQEEQVSYQPQHF.

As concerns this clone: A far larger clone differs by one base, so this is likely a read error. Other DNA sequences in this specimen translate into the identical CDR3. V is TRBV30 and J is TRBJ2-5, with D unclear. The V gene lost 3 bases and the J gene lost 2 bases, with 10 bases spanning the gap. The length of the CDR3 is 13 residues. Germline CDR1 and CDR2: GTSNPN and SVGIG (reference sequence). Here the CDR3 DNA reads TGTGCCTGGAGCAGAGTCCTTCAAGAGACCCAGTACTTC. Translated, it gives CAWSRVLQETQYF.

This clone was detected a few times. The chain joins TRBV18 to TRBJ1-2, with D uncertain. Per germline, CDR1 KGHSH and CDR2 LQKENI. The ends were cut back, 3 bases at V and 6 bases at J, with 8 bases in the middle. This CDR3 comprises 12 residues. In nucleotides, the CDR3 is TGTGCCAGCTCACCGGACCTTGATGGCTACACCTTC. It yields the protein CASSPDLDGYTF.

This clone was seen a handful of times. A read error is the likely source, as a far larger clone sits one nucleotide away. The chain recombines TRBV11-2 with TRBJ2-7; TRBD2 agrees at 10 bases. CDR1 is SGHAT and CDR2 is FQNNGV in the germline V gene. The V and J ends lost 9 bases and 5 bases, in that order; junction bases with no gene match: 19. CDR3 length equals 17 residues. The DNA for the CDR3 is TGTGCCAGAAGCATAGAACTAGCGGGGAGTGGGAGGGACGAGCAGTACTTC. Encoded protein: CARSIELAGSGRDEQYF.